This T cell receptor (beta chain) was sequenced during a study of T cells in Graves' hyperthyroidism and ophthalmopathy. V lost 1 base and J 5 bases, leaving 17 bases between the germline ends. The CDR3 spans 16 residues. Germline assignment: CDR1 SGHVS and CDR2 FQNEAQ. This clonotype has at least ten counts. Investigators excluded patients with uncontrolled infection, other autoimmune disease, pregnancy or lactation. The diagnostic basis comprised clinical symptoms, serum thyroxine and TRAb, thyroid ultrasound and orbital computed tomography. There were TCR beta CDR3 regions amplified from RNA transcripts. During a first-round RT-PCR of the TCR CDR3, the HTBI primer set was used. Each CDR3 protein gets one entry after TCRdb re-called the multiplex PCR reads with MiXCR. This sample yields around 240,000 distinct CDR3 sequences, of which roughly 15% are seen a single time; 10% to 15% belongs to the top ten.

This sequence was found in a woman in her forties with Graves' hyperthyroidism that later progressed to Graves' ophthalmopathy. The chain uses TRBV7-8 and TRBJ2-5, with D possibly TRBD1 on 5 matching bases. Sequencing input: blood. The CDR3 region has the DNA TGTGCCAGCAGCTTAGGGAGCGCAGGGCCCGGGGAGACCCAGTACTTC. Amino acids: CASSLGSAGPGETQYF. The full variable domain, with the rest looked up from reference TRBV7-8 and TRBJ2-5, is GAGVSQSPRYKVAKRGQDVALRCDPISGHVSLFWYQQALGQGPEFLTYFQNEAQLDKSGLPSDRFFAERPEGSVSTLKIQRTQQEDSAVYLCASSLGSAGPGETQYFGPGTRLLVL.